This T cell receptor beta chain is from a study of T cells after yellow fever vaccination. Germline V lookup: CDR1 SGDLS, CDR2 YYNGEE. V shed 0 bases and J shed 3 bases, with 7 bases lying between them. The CDR3 covers 13 residues. Using its own MiXCR run on the 5' RACE reads, TCRdb lists one record per CDR3 protein. The data hold 300,000 or so distinct CDR3 sequences, with approximately 3.9% observed a single time. Comment on this clonotype: The target antigen is unknown.

Study results and limitations: Among primary-vaccination clones, most reappeared after the booster, at almost 98% for CD4 and around 90% for CD8.

V gene TRBV9 combines with J gene TRBJ2-7; D may correspond to TRBD1 or TRBD2 (5 bases each). This TCR came from a man in his late teens or twenties who received the YFV17D yellow fever vaccine. The sequencing used PBMCs, collected 5 days after the yellow fever booster vaccination. CDR3 residues: CASSVEGSYEQYF. CDR3 sequence (DNA): TGTGCCAGCAGCGTAGAGGGGAGCTACGAGCAGTACTTC.